This T cell receptor (beta chain) stems from a study of blood T cell repertoires in COVID-19. Study background: Samples came from the United States, Italy and Spain, spanning acute and convalescent COVID-19. From T cells, B-cell-depleted T cells, or PBMCs came the material, which was cDNA or gDNA.

In the original processing: How many nucleated cells were present was estimated from reference gene primer amplification. Generated by immunoSEQ multiplex PCR, the TCRdb table keeps only in-frame clones and is missing some. Clonal size and the V and J genes are those of that table, whereas D and trimming came from the DNA. Among 250,000 to 350,000 clones listed, about 90% were seen once. The germline CDR1 and CDR2 sequences are LNHDA and SQIVND (reference sequence). V lost 3 bases and J lost 7; bases outside the gene matches: 3. The CDR3 sequence is 14 residues long. Input material: peripheral blood. The chain links TRBV19 to TRBJ1-5; 10 bases map to TRBD1. This receptor was obtained from a woman aged 30 to 39 who had recovered from COVID-19. This chain's CDR3 is CASSIRTGGQPQHF. In DNA, the CDR3 is TGTGCCAGTAGTATCCGGACAGGGGGGCAGCCCCAGCATTTT.